This TCR beta chain was identified during a study of cytomegalovirus exposure and HLA in healthy donors (dated by TCRdb to 2016 to 2017). In terms of the full investigation: According to an earlier analysis of 450 to 650 of the donors, roughly 180 million T cells yielded some 120 million unique TCR beta sequences and approximately 280 Gb of sequence data. An early release covering more than 500 HLA-typed donors comprised about 300 gigabases of sequencing data and tens of millions of unique TCR sequences. Of the approximately 400 genotyped donors, about 80% fell in the genetic ancestry cluster associated with self-reported Caucasian donors. The aim of the study was to test whether cataloging public T cell receptors could identify signatures of past pathogen exposure. The study profiled the T cell repertoires of hundreds of subjects by immunosequencing and related them to cytomegalovirus serostatus. A separate validation cohort of more than 100 different subjects was used in addition to the approximately 610-subject first cohort. High-throughput TCR immunosequencing, statistical association of individual TCRs with disease status, and machine learning were combined to predict cytomegalovirus infection status. A later analysis re-analyzed previously published TCR beta repertoires from roughly 690 donors and added high-resolution HLA genotyping to study TCR occurrence patterns. Rather than using new phenotypic data, the later analysis identified candidate immune exposures from TCR beta sequences and from how often those sequences occurred across donors. To decide whether each TCR beta V gene segment behaved as functional or pseudogenic, an earlier analysis of some 580 of the donors relied on high-throughput TCR beta sequencing. Donor age, sex, ethnicity and CMV serostatus were compiled alongside the repertoire data. Genome-wide SNP genotypes for about 55% of the 666 donors were used in a later genetic analysis, which treated that subset as a discovery cohort. Every discovery cohort repertoire had been produced on one sequencing platform. Class I and class II HLA loci were covered by the typing at four-digit resolution. Typing coverage differed by locus: A, B, C, DRB1 and DQB1 were typed in about 620-630 donors, DQA1 in roughly 500, DPA1 in some 570, and DPB1 in 450 to 490. About five DR-DQ haplotypes were handled as single units for association and clustering because linkage in the cohort was strong. Across 300 to 500 genotyped donors of the cohort, an average of roughly 250,000 unique TCR beta nucleotide sequences per donor were sequenced, and 15% to 20% of those sequences were non-productive.

V is cut by 3 bases and J by 6 bases, and the space between the germline ends is 18 bases. Taken from cysteine to phenylalanine, the CDR3 has 17 residues. Only the CDR3 DNA is retained, 51 bases long and in frame from the first base. The germline V gene encodes CDR1 SGHTA and CDR2 FQGNSA. The cohort was made up of 650 to 700 healthy bone marrow donors. At the time of sampling, every cohort member was nominally healthy, though immune exposures that went unrecorded were likely present. The donor tested CMV seronegative and was one of the 352 seronegative cohort members. Every donor gave a peripheral blood sample, and the peripheral blood mononuclear cells from that sample were used for TCR beta sequencing. Genomic DNA was extracted from the blood cell samples with the Qiagen DNeasy Blood Extraction Kit. Of note for this clone: Its target antigen remains unknown. No base-level quality is on record; no much larger clone is a single base apart.

To prepare the library, the immunoSEQ multiplex PCR assay was applied. For the multiplex PCR, a mixture combining 60 forward primers for TCR Vbeta segments and 13 reverse primers for TCR Jbeta segments was used. The CDR3 region of rearranged TCR beta genes was amplified from genomic DNA with a multiplex PCR assay. The amplified TCR beta libraries were sequenced on the Illumina HiSeq System as 87-base-pair reads. In the source study's methods: A later analysis tallied tens of millions of unique TCR beta chains across the approximately 670 repertoires, and approximately 12 million of those chains were shared by two or more donors. To remove PCR and sequencing errors, raw reads were error-corrected and collapsed into unique sequences using a nearest-neighbor algorithm that merged closely related sequences. Alignment of CDR3 sequences to IMGT reference sequences was used to assign V, D and J gene segments. Each retained sequence needed at least a six-nucleotide match to both a V gene segment and a J gene segment. A rearrangement counted as productive if the CDR3 had no stop codons and remained in frame with V and J, and every other rearrangement counted as non-productive. CDR3 was defined by IMGT convention, running from the second conserved V-encoded cysteine to the conserved J-encoded phenylalanine. Sequences without an unambiguous match to a single V gene segment were excluded from the earlier analysis of 450 to 750 of the donors. An earlier analysis of 500 to 600 of the donors classified V segments as functional when productive rearrangements were above 56.7% and as segregating when the standard deviation between donors was above 5%. A statistical classification framework was built for diagnosing cytomegalovirus status from the catalog of TCR beta chain sequences. V and J gene assignment, in a later analysis, came from comparing TCR nucleotide sequences with IMGT/GENE-DB human TR gene sequences. A later analysis assigned CDR3 sequences and most-parsimonious VDJ recombination scenarios with the TCRdist pipeline. In a later analysis, each TCR beta chain was defined by its CDR3 amino acid sequence together with its V-gene family, and reads without a unique V-gene family were excluded. A later analysis removed 450 to 600 highly shared, low-generation-probability nucleotide sequences to deal with suspected cross-contamination and a sequencing artifact. In a later analysis, a clonal expansion index was calculated for each public chain from normalized within-repertoire ranks of inferred template counts. A later analysis computed generation probabilities with a VDJ recombination model fitted to out-of-frame rearrangements, and checked the results against IGoR. Hypergeometric tests were used in a later analysis to score TCR-TCR, TCR-HLA and TCR-CMV co-occurrence, with a repertoire-size bias correction applied to the TCR pairs. To estimate false discovery rates, a later analysis permuted the HLA or CMV assignments 20 times. A later analysis grouped co-occurring TCRs with DBSCAN, adding TCRdist sequence similarity when clustering within HLA-allele-positive subsets. For co-occurrence clustering, repertoires with fewer than 30,000 or more than 120,000 public chains were excluded, along with roughly five repertoires with anomalous nucleotide sharing. In TCRdb, the immuneACCESS table is reduced to in-frame sequences with V and J assigned. These tables do not hold every clone; where another copy was compared, an unresolved V gene accounts for under half, and the others remain unexplained. V and J calls and clone size are given by that table; D and trimming were obtained from the DNA. The sample table shows about 110,000 clones, and roughly two thirds are seen once. The ten largest account for under 9.5% of the sample.

General findings and caveats noted by the study authors: In a later analysis, several top co-occurrence clusters were reported to appear linked to parvovirus B19, influenza, CMV and Epstein-Barr virus. A group of highly shared sequence variants was considered likely to be a technical artifact of the sequencing pipeline. A total of about 150 TCR beta chains were listed by the study as associated with cytomegalovirus. In a later genetic analysis, a missense DCLRE1C variant was associated with V-gene and J-gene trimming of TCR beta chains, and the association was replicated in an independent cohort. Linkage disequilibrium might explain the correlated functional status among segregating V segments, but an unknown experimental factor could not be ruled out. The classifier was reported to diagnose cytomegalovirus status with high specificity and sensitivity in both the original cohort and the validation cohort. The earlier analysis of about 600 of the donors excluded some 15 rarely observed V segments, including chromosome 9 orphons, because counts were too low. Assigning TCR associations to individual alleles was difficult when HLA alleles, especially DR and DQ, strongly co-occurred. Broadly in line with IMGT annotations, most TCR beta V segments showed up in productive rearrangements about 87% or about 30% of the time in an earlier analysis of 450 to 600 of the donors. In this cohort, only TCR beta chains were sequenced, and detectable features were limited by the absence of alpha or paired-chain data. Some IMGT-functional V segments, including TRBV6-2 and TRBV6-3, could not be distinguished by the 87-base-pair reads and were therefore excluded. A later analysis found that HLA-associated TCR beta chains were more clonally expanded and had lower generation probabilities than equally common non-associated chains. A later analysis found that TCR association rates varied across HLA loci, with DRB1 alleles showing the most associated TCRs and HLA-C alleles the fewest. In vitro tests confirmed that a few of the cytomegalovirus-associated TCR beta chains recognize cytomegalovirus antigens. Because HLA typing was unavailable for some donors at each locus, only the typed subset was used in association tests. A later genetic analysis reported fewer N-insertions in productive TCRs among donors in an Asian-associated ancestry cluster than the roughly 700-donor mean. While some public TCRs were present in many individuals, most TCR sequences turned up only very rarely across donors. In a later analysis, most CMV-associated TCR beta chains were found to appear HLA-restricted, with HLA associations seemingly driven largely by CMV exposure. Sequencing depth was assumed to be roughly uniform across donors in the presence/absence analyses, though that assumption may not hold. A further reported finding was that TCR beta sequences accurately predicted the HLA-A and HLA-B alleles for most subjects in the first cohort. At a false discovery rate of 0.05, a later analysis linked around 15,000 TCR beta sequences to specific HLA alleles. The authors suggested that the approach could potentially be extended to other disease states and immunological phenotypes. CMV serostatus was the only immune exposure information available for the cohort.

This chain joins TRBV7-2 to TRBJ1-6; a tentative D call is TRBD1 (6 bases match). The TCR comes from a man in his forties or fifties in good health and CMV-seronegative. Input material: PBMCs. The DNA is as follows: TGTGCCAGCAGCTTTTTATCGGGGGGCGGCTTTAATTCACCCCTCCACTTT. Its product reads: CASSFLSGGGFNSPLHF.